The clone carrying this T cell receptor beta chain showed up many times. Its antigen remains unidentified. Diagnoses used clinical symptoms, serum thyroxine and TRAb, thyroid ultrasound and orbital computed tomography. Fresh peripheral blood, around 9.5 ml, yielded the PBMCs. Germline CDR1 SGHTA, CDR2 FQGNSA. Trimming at V came to 3 bases and at J to 3 bases, leaving 2 bases not matched to a gene. The CDR3 extends over 14 amino acids. Using RNA transcripts as the source, TCR beta CDR3 regions were amplified. HTBI primers drove first-round RT-PCR of the TCR CDR3. TCRdb re-analysed the multiplex PCR reads in MiXCR, keeping a single row per CDR3 protein. The top ten clones hold about a sixth of a sample with around 690,000 distinct CDR3 sequences, around 16% of them seen once. The entry originates in a study of T cells in Graves' hyperthyroidism and ophthalmopathy. Study-level results: Ophthalmopathy prediction by the model preceded onset by a median about 6.3 months.

The receptor was derived from a man aged 45-65 years with Graves' hyperthyroidism. Material: blood. The J gene is TRBJ1-1, the V gene TRBV7-2; 9 nucleotides agree with TRBD1. CDR3 protein: CASSLTGGYTEAFF. CDR3 nucleotides: TGTGCCAGCAGCTTGACAGGGGGATACACTGAAGCTTTCTTT.